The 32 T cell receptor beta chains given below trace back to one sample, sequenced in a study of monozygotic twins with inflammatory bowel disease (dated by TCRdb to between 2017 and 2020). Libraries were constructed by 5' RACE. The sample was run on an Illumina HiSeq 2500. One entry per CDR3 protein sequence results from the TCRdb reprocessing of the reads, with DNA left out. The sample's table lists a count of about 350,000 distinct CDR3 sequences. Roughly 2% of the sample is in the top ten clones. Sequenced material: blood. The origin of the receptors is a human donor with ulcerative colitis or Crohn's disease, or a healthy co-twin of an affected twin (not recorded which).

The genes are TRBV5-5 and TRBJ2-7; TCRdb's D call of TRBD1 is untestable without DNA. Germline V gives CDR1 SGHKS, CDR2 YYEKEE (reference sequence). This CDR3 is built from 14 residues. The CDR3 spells CASSSNTGLYEQYF.

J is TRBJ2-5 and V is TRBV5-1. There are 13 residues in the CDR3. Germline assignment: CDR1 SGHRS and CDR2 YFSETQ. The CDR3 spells CASSPSYQETQYF.

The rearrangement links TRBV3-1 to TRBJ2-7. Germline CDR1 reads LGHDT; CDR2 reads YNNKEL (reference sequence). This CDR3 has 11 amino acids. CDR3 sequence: CASSQTHEQYF.

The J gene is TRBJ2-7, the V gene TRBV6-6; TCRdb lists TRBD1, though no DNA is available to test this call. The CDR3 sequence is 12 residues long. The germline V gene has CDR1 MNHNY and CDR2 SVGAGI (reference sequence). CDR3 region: CASRTGFNEQYF.

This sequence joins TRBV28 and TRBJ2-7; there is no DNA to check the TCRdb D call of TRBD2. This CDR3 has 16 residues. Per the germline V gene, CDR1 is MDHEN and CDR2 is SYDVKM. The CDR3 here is CASSYAEGLVRHEQYF.

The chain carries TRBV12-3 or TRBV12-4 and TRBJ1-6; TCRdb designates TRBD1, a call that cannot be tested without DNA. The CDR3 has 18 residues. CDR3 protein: CASSLGQQGESYNSPLHF.

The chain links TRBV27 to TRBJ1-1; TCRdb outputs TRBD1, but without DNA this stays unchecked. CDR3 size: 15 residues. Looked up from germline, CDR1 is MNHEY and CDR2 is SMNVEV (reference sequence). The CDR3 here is CASRRQGGGNTEAFF.

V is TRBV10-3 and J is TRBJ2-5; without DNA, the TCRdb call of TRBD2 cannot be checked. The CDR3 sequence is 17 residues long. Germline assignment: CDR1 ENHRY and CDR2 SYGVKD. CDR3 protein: CAISALGTSGDQETQYF.

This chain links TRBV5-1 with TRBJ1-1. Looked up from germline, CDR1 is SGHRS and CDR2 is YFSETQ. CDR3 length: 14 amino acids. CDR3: CASSFDSGNTEAFF.

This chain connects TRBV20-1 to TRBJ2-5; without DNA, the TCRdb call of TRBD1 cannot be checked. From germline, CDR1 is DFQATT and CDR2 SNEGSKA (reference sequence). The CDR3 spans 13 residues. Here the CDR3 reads CSASGGTQETQYF.

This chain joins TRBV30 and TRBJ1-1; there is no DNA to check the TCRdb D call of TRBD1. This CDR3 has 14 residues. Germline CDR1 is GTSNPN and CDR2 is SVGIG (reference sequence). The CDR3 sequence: CAWSPPDRVTEAFF.

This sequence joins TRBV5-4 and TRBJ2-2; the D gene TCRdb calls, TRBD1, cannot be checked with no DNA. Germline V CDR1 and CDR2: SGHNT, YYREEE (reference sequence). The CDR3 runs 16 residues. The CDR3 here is CASSPGGVANTGELFF.

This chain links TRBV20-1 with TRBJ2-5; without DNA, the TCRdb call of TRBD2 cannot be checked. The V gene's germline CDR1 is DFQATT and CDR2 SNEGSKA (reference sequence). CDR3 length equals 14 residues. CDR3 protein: CSAPVSGPQETQYF.

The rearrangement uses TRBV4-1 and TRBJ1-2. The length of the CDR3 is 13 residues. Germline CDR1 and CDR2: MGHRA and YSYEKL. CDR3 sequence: CASSPREGYGYTF.

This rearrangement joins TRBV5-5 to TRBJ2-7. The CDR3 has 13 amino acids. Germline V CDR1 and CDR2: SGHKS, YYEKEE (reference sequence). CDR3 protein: CASSGMERQAQYF.

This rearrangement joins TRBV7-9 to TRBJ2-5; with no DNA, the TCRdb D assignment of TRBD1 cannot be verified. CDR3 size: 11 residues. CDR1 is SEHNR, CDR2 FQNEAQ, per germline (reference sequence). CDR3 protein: CASSSSGAQYF.

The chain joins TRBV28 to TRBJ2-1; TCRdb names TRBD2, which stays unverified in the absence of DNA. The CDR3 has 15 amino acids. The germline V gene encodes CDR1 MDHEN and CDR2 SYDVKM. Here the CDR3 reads CASSPLTSGYNEQFF.

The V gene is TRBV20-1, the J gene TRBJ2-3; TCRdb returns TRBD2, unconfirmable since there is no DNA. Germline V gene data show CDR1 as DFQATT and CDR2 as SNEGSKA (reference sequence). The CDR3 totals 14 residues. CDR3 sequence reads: CSASRDSSTDTQYF.

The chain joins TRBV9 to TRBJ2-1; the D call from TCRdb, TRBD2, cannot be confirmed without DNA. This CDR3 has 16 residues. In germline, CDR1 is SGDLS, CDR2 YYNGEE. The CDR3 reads CASSATVAGASNEQFF.

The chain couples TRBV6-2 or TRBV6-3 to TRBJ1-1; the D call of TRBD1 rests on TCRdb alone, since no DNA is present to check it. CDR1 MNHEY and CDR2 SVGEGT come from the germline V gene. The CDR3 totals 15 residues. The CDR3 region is CASRSSSQGAREAFF.

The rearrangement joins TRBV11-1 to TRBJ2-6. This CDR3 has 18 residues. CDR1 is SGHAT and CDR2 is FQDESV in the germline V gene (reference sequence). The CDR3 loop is CASSPTLTTSSGANVLTF.

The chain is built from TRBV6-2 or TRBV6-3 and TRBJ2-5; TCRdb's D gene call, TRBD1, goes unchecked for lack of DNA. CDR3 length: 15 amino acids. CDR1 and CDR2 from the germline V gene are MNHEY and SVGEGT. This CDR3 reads CASNLKDRATWTQYF.

CDR3 in amino acids: CASLNTQGLSEQYF. J is TRBJ2-7 and V is TRBV12-3 or TRBV12-4; lacking DNA, the TRBD1 call made by TCRdb goes unchecked. This CDR3 region has 14 residues.

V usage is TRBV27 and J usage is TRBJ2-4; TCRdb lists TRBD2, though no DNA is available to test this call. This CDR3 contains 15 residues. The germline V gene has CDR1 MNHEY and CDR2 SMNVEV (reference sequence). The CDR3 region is CASRPFGPAKNIQYF.

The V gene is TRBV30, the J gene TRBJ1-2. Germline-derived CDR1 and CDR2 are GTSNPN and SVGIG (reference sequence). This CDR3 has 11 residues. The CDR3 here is CAWRDYDGYTF.

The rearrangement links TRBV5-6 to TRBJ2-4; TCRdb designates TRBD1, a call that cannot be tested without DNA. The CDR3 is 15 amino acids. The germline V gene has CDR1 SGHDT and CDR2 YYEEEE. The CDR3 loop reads CASSSRVPIKNIQYF.

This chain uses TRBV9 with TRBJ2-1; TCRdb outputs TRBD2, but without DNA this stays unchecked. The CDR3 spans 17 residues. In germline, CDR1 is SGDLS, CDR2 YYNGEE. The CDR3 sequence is CASSPSVGRPHYNEQFF. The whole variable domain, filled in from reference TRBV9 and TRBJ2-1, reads DSGVTQTPKHLITATGQRVTLRCSPRSGDLSVYWYQQSLDQGLQFLIQYYNGEERAKGNILERFSAQQFPDLHSELNLSSLELGDSALYFCASSPSVGRPHYNEQFFGPGTRLTVL.

CDR3 sequence: CASSLTAGVQNIQYF. The chain recombines TRBV7-2 with TRBJ2-4; the TCRdb call, TRBD1, lacks DNA for checking. CDR1 is SGHTA and CDR2 is FQGNSA in the germline V gene. The CDR3 sequence is 15 residues long.

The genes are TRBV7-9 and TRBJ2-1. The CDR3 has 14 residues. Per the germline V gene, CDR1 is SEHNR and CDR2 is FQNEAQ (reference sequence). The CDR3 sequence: CASSSGPVYNEQFF. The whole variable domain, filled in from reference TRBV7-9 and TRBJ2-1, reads DTGVSQNPRHKITKRGQNVTFRCDPISEHNRLYWYRQTLGQGPEFLTYFQNEAQLEKSRLLSDRFSAERPKGSFSTLEIQRTEQGDSAMYLCASSSGPVYNEQFFGPGTRLTVL.

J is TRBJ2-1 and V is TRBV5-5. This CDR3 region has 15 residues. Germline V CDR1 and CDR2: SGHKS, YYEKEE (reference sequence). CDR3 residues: CASSRQQGTYNEQFF.

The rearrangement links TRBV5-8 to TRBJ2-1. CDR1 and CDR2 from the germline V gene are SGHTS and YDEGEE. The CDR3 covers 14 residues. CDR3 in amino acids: CASSWTISGNEQFF.

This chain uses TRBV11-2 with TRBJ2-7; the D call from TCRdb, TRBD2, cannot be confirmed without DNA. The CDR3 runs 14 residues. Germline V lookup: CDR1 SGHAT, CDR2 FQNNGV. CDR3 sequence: CASSLDWRSYEQYF.